A single sample is the source of the 21 T cell receptor beta chains below, sequenced in a study of blood T cell repertoires in COVID-19. TCRdb's table, derived via immunoSEQ multiplex PCR, lists solely in-frame clones and lacks some. The sample has some 200,000 clones, 80% to 95% seen once. Sequenced input: peripheral blood. These receptors were collected from a man over 45 with acute or convalescent COVID-19.

The CDR3 DNA reads as TGTGCCAGTAGTAAGCATGACAGGCCAGCAGGGCATTTT. It translates to CASSKHDRPAGHF. This rearrangement joins TRBV19 to TRBJ1-5; TRBD1 might be the D (6 bases). The CDR3 runs to 13 residues. V was pared by 4 bases and J by 15 bases, with 19 bases between. Germline V gene data show CDR1 as LNHDA and CDR2 as SQIVND (reference sequence).

This chain connects TRBV19 to TRBJ2-7; TRBD1 is a possible D gene (6 bases). CDR1 and CDR2 (germline): LNHDA, SQIVND (reference sequence). This CDR3 has 13 amino acids. Trimming took off 6 bases at V and 5 bases at J, with 14 bases between the two ends. CDR3 in amino acids: CASRSRTVHEQYV. Written as DNA, the CDR3 is TGTGCCAGTAGAAGCCGGACAGTGCACGAGCAGTACGTC.

The chain links TRBV18 to TRBJ2-5; TRBD1 aligns across 11 bases. Germline assignment: CDR1 KGHSH and CDR2 LQKENI. V was pared by 3 bases and J by 2 bases, with 5 bases of the junction left unmatched. This CDR3 comprises 16 residues. The CDR3 nucleotides read TGTGCCAGCTCACCCGGGACAGGGGGTGGACAAGAGACCCAGTACTTC. Its translation: CASSPGTGGGQETQYF.

This sequence joins TRBV7-8 and TRBJ2-7, with D maybe TRBD1 (6 bases). Deletions cut 8 bases from V and 4 bases from J, with 15 bases between. The CDR3 extends over 13 amino acids. Looked up from germline, CDR1 is SGHVS and CDR2 is FQNEAQ. CDR3 sequence (DNA): TGTGCCAGCCGTCCAAGGGGGACATACGAGCAGTACTTC. This sequence encodes CASRPRGTYEQYF. The full variable domain, its missing parts supplied by reference TRBV7-8 and TRBJ2-7, is GAGVSQSPRYKVAKRGQDVALRCDPISGHVSLFWYQQALGQGPEFLTYFQNEAQLDKSGLPSDRFFAERPEGSVSTLKIQRTQQEDSAVYLCASRPRGTYEQYFGPGTRLTVT.

The CDR3 coding sequence is TGTGCCAGTGGGTGGGGCAGACGCGAGCAGTACGTC. The encoded protein is CASGWGRREQYV. The chain recombines TRBV6-5 with TRBJ2-7, with a weak D call TRBD1 (5 bases). Germline V gives CDR1 MNHEY, CDR2 SVGAGI. CDR3 length: 12 residues. The V and J ends lost 9 bases and 6 bases respectively, with 15 bases between them.

DNA for the CDR3: TGTGCCTGGAGTGGGCGGGGGGCTGGGGCCAACGTCCTGACTTTC. Translated: CAWSGRGAGANVLTF. This rearrangement joins TRBV30 to TRBJ2-6, with 8 bases fitting TRBD2. Germline assignment: CDR1 GTSNPN and CDR2 SVGIG (reference sequence). The CDR3 length is 15 residues. V was pared by 1 base and J by 2 bases, with 1 base of the junction left unmatched. Together with reference TRBV30 and TRBJ2-6, the CDR3 gives the full variable domain: SQTIHQWPATLVQPVGSPLSLECTVEGTSNPNLYWYRQAAGRGLQLLFYSVGIGQISSEVPQNLSASRPQDRQFILSSKKLLLSDSGFYLCAWSGRGAGANVLTFGAGSRLTVL.

The V and J genes are TRBV5-5 and TRBJ1-2, with TRBD1 matching 9 bases. CDR1 SGHKS and CDR2 YYEKEE come from the germline V gene (reference sequence). The CDR3 totals 14 residues. J was trimmed by 8 bases and V by 4 bases; bases with no gene match: 9. Here the CDR3 DNA reads TGTGCCAGCAGCGGGGAAACAGGGGGCTACGGCTACACCTTC. Protein: CASSGETGGYGYTF.

This clone was seen a handful of times. The junction differs from germline at one of its ends, possibly a read error. The chain uses TRBV7-8 and TRBJ1-6, with 7 bases identical to TRBD1. The CDR3 length is 15 residues. The germline V gene encodes CDR1 SGHVS and CDR2 FQNEAQ. Here the CDR3 reads CASSLAGQINSPLHF. The CDR3 bases are TGTGCCAGCAGCTTGGCGGGACAGATTAATTCGCCCCTCCACTTT.

This sequence joins TRBV6-5 and TRBJ2-7, with 11 bases identical to TRBD2. Germline assignment: CDR1 MNHEY and CDR2 SVGAGI. V shed 0 bases, J shed 2 bases, and the junction held 3 bases outside the gene matches. CDR3 size: 16 residues. The CDR3 sequence: CASSYSVLAGAYEQYF. CDR3 DNA: TGTGCCAGCAGTTACTCAGTACTAGCGGGAGCCTACGAGCAGTACTTC.

This chain uses TRBV12-3 or TRBV12-4 with TRBJ1-3; D is unresolved. Trimming took 8 bases from V and 1 from J, leaving 9 bases between them. This CDR3 is 13 amino acids long. CDR3 protein: CASRQRSGNTIYF. The CDR3 bases are TGTGCCAGCCGACAAAGGTCTGGAAACACCATATATTTT.

V is TRBV10-3 and J is TRBJ1-2; no clear D. Germline CDR1 and CDR2: ENHRY and SYGVKD. V gave up 5 bases and J gave up 5 bases, with 21 bases separating them. The CDR3 has 16 residues. CDR3 sequence (DNA): TGTGCCATCAGTATGGGAATCTCCCGGAGGGAATATGGCTACACCTTC. This gives the protein CAISMGISRREYGYTF.

The J gene is TRBJ1-2, the V gene TRBV2, with TRBD1 matching 7 bases. Looked up from germline, CDR1 is SNHLY and CDR2 is FYNNEI. The CDR3 sequence is 15 residues long. With V trimmed by 2 bases and J by 4 bases, 7 bases remained unmatched. CDR3 region: CASSESRGTAYGYTF. The CDR3 DNA is TGTGCCAGCAGTGAATCCCGAGGGACAGCCTATGGCTACACCTTC. The whole variable domain, filled in from reference TRBV2 and TRBJ1-2, reads EPEVTQTPSHQVTQMGQEVILRCVPISNHLYFYWYRQILGQKVEFLVSFYNNEISEKSEIFDDQFSVERPDGSNFTLKIRSTKLEDSAMYFCASSESRGTAYGYTFGSGTRLTVV.

This chain connects TRBV6-1 to TRBJ1-2; D is perhaps TRBD1 (6 bases). Germline V lookup: CDR1 MNHNS, CDR2 SASEGT. With 1 base removed from V and 4 bases from J, the gap between germline ends came to 13 bases. The CDR3 contains 15 residues. CDR3 in amino acids: CASSEVGGHIYGYTF. The CDR3 coding sequence is TGTGCCAGCAGTGAAGTGGGGGGGCATATCTATGGCTACACCTTC.

The chain uses TRBV6-5 and TRBJ2-3; 8 nucleotides line up with TRBD1. The CDR3 runs 15 residues. CDR1 and CDR2 from the germline V gene are MNHEY and SVGAGI. Trimming removed 6 bases from V and 4 bases from J; junction bases left unmatched: 9. The CDR3 DNA follows: TGTGCCAGCAGCTTGACAGGGGAAAGACCAGATACGCAGTATTTT. Translating gives CASSLTGERPDTQYF.

This chain connects TRBV2 to TRBJ1-4, with D possibly matching TRBD1 (5 bases). Germline assignment: CDR1 SNHLY and CDR2 FYNNEI. There are 13 residues in the CDR3. The V end lost 10 bases, the J end lost 8 bases, and 17 bases lay between the germline ends. CDR3 in amino acids: CANQGHLREKLFF. The CDR3, as DNA: TGTGCCAATCAAGGACATCTAAGGGAAAAACTGTTTTTT. The whole variable domain, remainder taken from reference TRBV2 and TRBJ1-4, is EPEVTQTPSHQVTQMGQEVILRCVPISNHLYFYWYRQILGQKVEFLVSFYNNEISEKSEIFDDQFSVERPDGSNFTLKIRSTKLEDSAMYFCANQGHLREKLFFGSGTQLSVL.

This clone has just a few counts. This chain connects TRBV2 to TRBJ2-2; D call uncertain. Germline loops: CDR1 SNHLY, CDR2 FYNNEI. The V and J ends lost 4 bases and 2 bases respectively, with 5 bases between them. The CDR3 has 13 amino acids. CDR3 nucleotides: TGTGCCAGCAGTGTCAGAAACACCGGGGAGCTGTTTTTT. Its translation: CASSVRNTGELFF.

The chain carries TRBV13 and TRBJ2-1, with 7 nucleotides matching TRBD1. The CDR3 totals 19 residues. The V and J ends lost 6 bases and 8 bases, in that order; junction bases with no gene match: 25. Germline CDR1 is PRHDT and CDR2 is FYEKMQ (reference sequence). The CDR3 nucleotides read TGTGCCAGCAGGGGCCTAGACAGGGTCATTGGGGGAAATTGGGATGAGCAGTTCTTC. This gives the protein CASRGLDRVIGGNWDEQFF. Full variable domain (missing parts from reference TRBV13 and TRBJ2-1): AAGVIQSPRHLIKEKRETATLKCYPIPRHDTVYWYQQGPGQDPQFLISFYEKMQSDKGSIPDRFSAQQFSDYHSELNMSSLELGDSALYFCASRGLDRVIGGNWDEQFFGPGTRLTVL.

This clone was seen a few times. The chain employs TRBV7-9 and TRBJ1-4; 9 nucleotides match TRBD1. Germline-derived CDR1 and CDR2 are SEHNR and FQNEAQ (reference sequence). V lost 5 bases, J lost 6 bases, and 4 bases stayed unmatched. This CDR3 is 14 amino acids long. CDR3 nucleotide sequence: TGTGCCAGCAGCATCGACAGGGGGGATGAAAAACTGTTTTTT. This encodes CASSIDRGDEKLFF.

The gene calls are TRBV5-4 and TRBJ2-1, with D maybe TRBD2 (6 bases). The CDR3 is 15 residues long. The germline V gene encodes CDR1 SGHNT and CDR2 YYREEE (reference sequence). The V end lost 4 bases, the J end lost 0 bases, and 11 bases lay between the germline ends. The CDR3 loop is CASSPRESSYNEQFF. CDR3 coding DNA: TGTGCCAGCAGCCCACGGGAGAGCTCCTACAATGAGCAGTTCTTC. Using reference TRBV5-4 and TRBJ2-1 for the parts outside the CDR3, the full variable domain is ETGVTQSPTHLIKTRGQQVTLRCSSQSGHNTVSWYQQALGQGPQFIFQYYREEENGRGNFPPRFSGLQFPNYSSELNVNALELDDSALYLCASSPRESSYNEQFFGPGTRLTVL.

V and J are TRBV5-1 and TRBJ1-1, with D possibly TRBD1 on 6 matching bases. The CDR3 spans 16 residues. Germline V gene sequence: CDR1 SGHRS, CDR2 YFSETQ. The ends were cut back, 6 bases at V and 0 bases at J, with 18 bases in the middle. CDR3 sequence (DNA): TGCGCCAGCATTAGGGATGGACAGTCAATGAACACTGAAGCTTTCTTT. This gives the protein CASIRDGQSMNTEAFF.

The chain is built from TRBV5-4 and TRBJ2-1, with TRBD1 identical over 9 bases. Trimming at V came to 3 bases and at J to 6 bases, leaving 4 bases not matched to a gene. This CDR3 contains 14 residues. Germline CDR1 reads SGHNT; CDR2 reads YYREEE (reference sequence). This CDR3 is CASSYGTGLNEQFF. In DNA, the CDR3 is TGTGCCAGCAGCTACGGGACAGGGCTCAATGAGCAGTTCTTC. Supplemented by reference TRBV5-4 and TRBJ2-1, the full variable domain reads ETGVTQSPTHLIKTRGQQVTLRCSSQSGHNTVSWYQQALGQGPQFIFQYYREEENGRGNFPPRFSGLQFPNYSSELNVNALELDDSALYLCASSYGTGLNEQFFGPGTRLTVL.